The 16 T cell receptor beta chains in this list originate from one sample, sequenced in a study of blood T cell repertoires in COVID-19. Generated by immunoSEQ multiplex PCR, the TCRdb table keeps only in-frame clones and is missing some. The sample includes tens of thousands of clones, about 88% seen only once; the top ten take around 4.5%. The specimen sequenced was peripheral blood. Receptor source: a man over 45 with active COVID-19.

This chain links TRBV7-9 with TRBJ1-4; TRBD1 agrees at 7 bases. The CDR3 extends over 15 amino acids. Per germline, CDR1 SEHNR and CDR2 FQNEAQ (reference sequence). Unmatched junction bases numbered 3, after V lost 5 bases and J lost 0 bases. The DNA for the CDR3 is TGTGCCAGCAGCCCCGGGACAGCAACTAATGAAAAACTGTTTTTT. Its translation is CASSPGTATNEKLFF.

The chain joins TRBV27 to TRBJ2-7; weak D call: TRBD2 (7 bases). The CDR3 runs 13 residues. The V and J ends lost 5 bases and 7 bases respectively, with 15 bases between them. Germline V gene sequence: CDR1 MNHEY, CDR2 SMNVEV (reference sequence). The DNA for the CDR3 is TGTGCCAGCAGTGTACAGGGAGGGGGGGAGCAGTACTTC. This gives the protein CASSVQGGGEQYF.

The chain carries TRBV10-3 and TRBJ1-1; no firm D call. Trimming shortened V by 3 bases and J by 0 bases, and 11 bases separated the two germline ends. Looked up from germline, CDR1 is ENHRY and CDR2 is SYGVKD. CDR3 length equals 15 residues. CDR3 sequence: CAISEQSSMNTEAFF. The CDR3 DNA reads TGTGCCATCAGTGAACAGAGTTCAATGAACACTGAAGCTTTCTTT.

The chain carries TRBV10-2 and TRBJ1-2; 7 bases are a match to TRBD1. This CDR3 is 12 amino acids long. In germline, CDR1 is WSHSY, CDR2 SAAADI. With V trimmed by 5 bases and J by 6 bases, 3 bases remained unmatched. CDR3 sequence (DNA): TGCGCCAGCAGTAAGGGGGCTGATGGCTACACCTTC. Its protein is CASSKGADGYTF.

The rearrangement uses TRBV6-5 and TRBJ2-1, with D possibly matching TRBD1 (6 bases). CDR3 size: 12 residues. V lost 4 bases, J lost 10 bases, and 11 bases lay in between. Germline V gene lookup returns CDR1 MNHEY and CDR2 SVGAGI. The CDR3 bases are TGTGCCAGCAGTTTCACAGGGAACGAGCAGTTCTTC. This codes for CASSFTGNEQFF.

The genes are TRBV9 and TRBJ2-3; TRBD2 matches 11 bases. V shed 5 bases, J shed 5 bases, and the junction held 4 bases outside the gene matches. CDR1 and CDR2 (germline): SGDLS, YYNGEE. CDR3 length: 14 amino acids. In nucleotides, the CDR3 is TGTGCCAGCAGTAGCGGGGGGGCGTTAGATACGCAGTATTTT. Protein product: CASSSGGALDTQYF.

CDR3 protein: CASSQEDLAGSYNEQFF. The CDR3 nucleotides read TGCGCCAGCAGCCAAGAAGACCTAGCGGGGTCTTACAATGAGCAGTTCTTC. V is TRBV4-3 and J is TRBJ2-1; 9 positions match TRBD2. The V and J ends lost 0 bases and 4 bases, in that order; junction bases with no gene match: 7. Germline V gene data show CDR1 as LGHNA and CDR2 as YSLEER. This CDR3 has 17 amino acids.

This chain connects TRBV19 to TRBJ2-5, with 8 bases identical to TRBD2. The CDR3 has 15 amino acids. After removal of 10 bases from V and 0 bases from J, the junction contained 10 bases not matched to a gene. Germline CDR1 is LNHDA and CDR2 is SQIVND (reference sequence). CDR3 bases: TGTGCCACTAAAAAGTTAGCGGGGAACCAAGAGACCCAGTACTTC. Its translation: CATKKLAGNQETQYF. The whole variable domain, remainder taken from reference TRBV19 and TRBJ2-5, is DGGITQSPKYLFRKEGQNVTLSCEQNLNHDAMYWYRQDPGQGLRLIYYSQIVNDFQKGDIAEGYSVSREKKESFPLTVTSAQKNPTAFYLCATKKLAGNQETQYFGPGTRLLVL.

V is TRBV7-2 and J is TRBJ1-2; D is possibly TRBD1 (6 bases). The CDR3 sequence is 14 residues long. Germline-derived CDR1 and CDR2 are SGHTA and FQGNSA. Between the trimmed V and J ends, which lost 5 bases and 8 bases, there was a span of 18 bases. The CDR3 sequence: CASSPNRDTGGYTF. DNA of the CDR3: TGTGCCAGCAGCCCAAACCGGGACACAGGGGGCTACACCTTC.

Concerning this clone itself: The same CDR3 arises from other DNA sequences in this sample as well. The chain joins TRBV10-2 to TRBJ1-2, with 7 bases that match TRBD1. CDR3 length equals 13 residues. Germline assignment: CDR1 WSHSY and CDR2 SAAADI. Losses at the gene ends were 3 bases for V and 4 bases for J; bases not matched to a gene: 2. The CDR3 loop reads CASSDGQVYGYTF. In DNA form, the CDR3 reads TGCGCCAGCAGTGATGGACAGGTCTATGGCTACACCTTC.

The chain joins TRBV18 to TRBJ2-1; no clear D gene. Trimming shortened V by 0 bases and J by 6 bases, and 15 bases separated the two germline ends. CDR1 KGHSH and CDR2 LQKENI come from the germline V gene. This CDR3 comprises 16 residues. The CDR3 is CASSPPLAERVNEQFF. CDR3 DNA: TGTGCCAGCTCACCACCCCTGGCAGAGCGCGTCAATGAGCAGTTCTTC.

The V call is TRBV19, the J call TRBJ1-5; weak D call: TRBD1 (5 bases). Looked up from germline, CDR1 is LNHDA and CDR2 is SQIVND (reference sequence). Trimming took 6 bases from V and 1 from J, leaving 13 bases between them. This CDR3 is 15 amino acids long. CDR3 sequence reads: CASSLQVPSNQPQHF. The CDR3 DNA sequence: TGTGCCAGTAGCCTACAGGTTCCAAGCAATCAGCCCCAGCATTTT.

The rearrangement joins TRBV27 to TRBJ1-2, with 7 bases aligning to TRBD1. V shed 5 bases and J 7 bases; nucleotides not matched to a gene: 7. Germline V lookup: CDR1 MNHEY, CDR2 SMNVEV (reference sequence). The CDR3 loop spans 13 amino acids. The CDR3: CASSAIQGFGYTF. DNA for the CDR3: TGTGCCAGCAGTGCTATACAGGGGTTTGGCTACACCTTC.

The chain links TRBV5-1 to TRBJ2-7; 9 positions agree with TRBD2. Unmatched junction bases numbered 11, after V lost 5 bases and J lost 2 bases. The length of the CDR3 is 16 residues. CDR1 and CDR2 (germline): SGHRS, YFSETQ. CDR3 coding DNA: TGCGCCAGCAGTCTATGGCTAGCGGGGCCCACCTACGAGCAGTACTTC. The encoded protein is CASSLWLAGPTYEQYF.

The chain employs TRBV11-2 and TRBJ2-3; possible D gene TRBD2, 5 bases. The CDR3 runs 16 residues. Germline V gene sequence: CDR1 SGHAT, CDR2 FQNNGV. The V and J ends lost 3 bases and 1 base respectively, with 14 bases between them. The CDR3, as DNA: TGTGCCAGCAGCTTCCTCCTACCCGGGGGCACAGATACGCAGTATTTT. It translates to CASSFLLPGGTDTQYF.

This sequence joins TRBV24-1 and TRBJ1-1, with D unclear. V was shortened by 9 bases and J by 0 bases, with 10 bases between the two germline ends. The length of the CDR3 is 13 residues. Germline V gene lookup returns CDR1 KGHDR and CDR2 SFDVKD. The CDR3 loop reads CATRRELNTEAFF. DNA of the CDR3: TGTGCCACCCGGAGGGAGCTGAACACTGAAGCTTTCTTT.